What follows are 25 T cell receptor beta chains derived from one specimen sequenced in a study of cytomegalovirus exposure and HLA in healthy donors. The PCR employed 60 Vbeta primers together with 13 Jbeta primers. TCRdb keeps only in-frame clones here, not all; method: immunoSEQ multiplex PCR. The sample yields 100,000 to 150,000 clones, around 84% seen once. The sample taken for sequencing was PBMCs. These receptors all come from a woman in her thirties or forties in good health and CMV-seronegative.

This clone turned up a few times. The CDR3 sequence: CASSYAGGQGTDTQYF. Written as DNA, the CDR3 is TGTGCCAGCAGTTACGCCGGGGGACAGGGAACAGATACGCAGTATTTT. The chain is built from TRBV6-5 and TRBJ2-3; 9 bases are shared with TRBD1. Germline V lookup: CDR1 MNHEY, CDR2 SVGAGI. The ends lost 2 bases at V and 3 bases at J; junction bases unmatched: 6. This CDR3 comprises 16 residues.

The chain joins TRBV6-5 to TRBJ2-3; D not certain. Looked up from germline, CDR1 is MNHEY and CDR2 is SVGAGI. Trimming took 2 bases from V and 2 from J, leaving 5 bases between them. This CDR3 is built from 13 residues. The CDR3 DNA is TGTGCCAGCAGTTACCAAATCACAGATACGCAGTATTTT. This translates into CASSYQITDTQYF.

DNA of the CDR3: TGTGCCAGCAGCTTGGGCTGGGGCCCTTCCTACGAGCAGTACTTC. It encodes CASSLGWGPSYEQYF. The chain combines TRBV5-8 with TRBJ2-7, with D maybe TRBD1 (5 bases). The CDR3 length is 15 residues. V was pared by 0 bases and J by 1 base, with 11 bases between. Germline V CDR1 and CDR2: SGHTS, YDEGEE.

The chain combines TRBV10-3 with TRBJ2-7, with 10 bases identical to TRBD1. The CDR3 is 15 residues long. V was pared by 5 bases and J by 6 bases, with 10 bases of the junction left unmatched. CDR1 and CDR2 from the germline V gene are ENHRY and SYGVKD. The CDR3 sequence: CAISFRDRGFCEQYF. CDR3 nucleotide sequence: TGTGCCATCAGTTTTCGGGACAGGGGCTTTTGCGAGCAGTACTTC.

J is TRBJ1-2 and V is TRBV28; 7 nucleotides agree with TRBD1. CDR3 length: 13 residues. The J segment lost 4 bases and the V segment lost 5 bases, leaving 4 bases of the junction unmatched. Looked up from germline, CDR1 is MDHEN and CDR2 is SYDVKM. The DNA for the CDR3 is TGTGCCAGCAGTCTCGACAGGGCCTATGGCTACACCTTC. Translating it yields CASSLDRAYGYTF.

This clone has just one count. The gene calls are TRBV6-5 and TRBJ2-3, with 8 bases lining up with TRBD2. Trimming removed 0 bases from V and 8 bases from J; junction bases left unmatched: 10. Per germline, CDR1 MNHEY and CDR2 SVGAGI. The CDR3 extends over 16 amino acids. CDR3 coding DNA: TGTGCCAGCAGTTACTCGAGGAGCGGGAGAGGAGGTACGCAGTATTTT. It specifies CASSYSRSGRGGTQYF.

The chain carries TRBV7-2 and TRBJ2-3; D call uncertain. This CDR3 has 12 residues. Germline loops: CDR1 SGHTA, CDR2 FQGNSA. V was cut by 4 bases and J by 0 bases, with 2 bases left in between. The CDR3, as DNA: TGTGCCAGCAGCTCGAGCACAGATACGCAGTATTTT. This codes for CASSSSTDTQYF.

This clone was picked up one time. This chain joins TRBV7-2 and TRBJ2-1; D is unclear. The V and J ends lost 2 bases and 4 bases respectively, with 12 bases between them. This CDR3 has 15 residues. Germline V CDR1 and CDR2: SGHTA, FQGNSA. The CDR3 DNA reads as TGTGCCAGCAGCTTATCTACCCTAGGTTACAATGAGCAGTTCTTC. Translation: CASSLSTLGYNEQFF. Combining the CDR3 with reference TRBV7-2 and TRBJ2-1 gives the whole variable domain GAGVSQSPSNKVTEKGKDVELRCDPISGHTALYWYRQSLGQGLEFLIYFQGNSAPDKSGLPSDRFSAERTGGSVSTLTIQRTQQEDSAVYLCASSLSTLGYNEQFFGPGTRLTVL.

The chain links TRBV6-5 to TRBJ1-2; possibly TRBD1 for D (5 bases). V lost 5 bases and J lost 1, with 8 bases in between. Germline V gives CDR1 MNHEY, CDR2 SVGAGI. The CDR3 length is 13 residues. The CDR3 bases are TGTGCCAGCAGTGAAGACAGTAACTATGGCTACACCTTC. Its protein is CASSEDSNYGYTF.

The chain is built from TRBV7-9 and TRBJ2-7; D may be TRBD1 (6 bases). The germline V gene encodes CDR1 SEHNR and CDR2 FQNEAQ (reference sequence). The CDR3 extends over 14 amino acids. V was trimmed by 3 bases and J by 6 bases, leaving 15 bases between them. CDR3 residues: CASSLTGNLGEQYF. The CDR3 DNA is TGTGCCAGCAGCTTGACAGGAAACCTTGGCGAGCAGTACTTC. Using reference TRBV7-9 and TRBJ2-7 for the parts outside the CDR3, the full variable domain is DTGVSQNPRHKITKRGQNVTFRCDPISEHNRLYWYRQTLGQGPEFLTYFQNEAQLEKSRLLSDRFSAERPKGSFSTLEIQRTEQGDSAMYLCASSLTGNLGEQYFGPGTRLTVT.

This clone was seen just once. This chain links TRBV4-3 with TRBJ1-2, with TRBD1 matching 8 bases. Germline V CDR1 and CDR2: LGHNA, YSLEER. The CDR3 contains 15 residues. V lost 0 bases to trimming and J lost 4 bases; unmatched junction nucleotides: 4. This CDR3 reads CASSQDRGQLYGYTF. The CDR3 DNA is TGCGCCAGCAGCCAAGACAGGGGGCAGCTCTATGGCTACACCTTC.

The CDR3 sequence is CASEVAPSYNEQFF. CDR3 nucleotides: TGTGCCAGCGAGGTGGCCCCCTCCTACAATGAGCAGTTCTTC. The chain has TRBV6-1 and TRBJ2-1, with D uncertain. Germline CDR1 reads MNHNS; CDR2 reads SASEGT. V was trimmed by 8 bases and J by 0 bases, leaving 11 bases between them. This CDR3 is built from 14 residues.

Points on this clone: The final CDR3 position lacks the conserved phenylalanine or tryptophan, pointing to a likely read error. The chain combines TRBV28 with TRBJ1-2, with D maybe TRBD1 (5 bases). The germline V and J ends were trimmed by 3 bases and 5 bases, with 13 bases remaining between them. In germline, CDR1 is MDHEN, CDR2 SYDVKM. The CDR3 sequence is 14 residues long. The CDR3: CASSLAGKRYGYTL. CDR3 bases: TGTGCCAGCAGTTTGGCAGGGAAAAGGTATGGCTACACCCTC.

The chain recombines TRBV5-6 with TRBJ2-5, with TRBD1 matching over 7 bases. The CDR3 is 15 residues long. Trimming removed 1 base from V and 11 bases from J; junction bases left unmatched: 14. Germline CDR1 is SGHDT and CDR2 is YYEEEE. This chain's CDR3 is CASSLRQGVFTKQYF. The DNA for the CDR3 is TGTGCCAGCAGCTTGAGACAGGGAGTCTTTACGAAGCAGTACTTC.

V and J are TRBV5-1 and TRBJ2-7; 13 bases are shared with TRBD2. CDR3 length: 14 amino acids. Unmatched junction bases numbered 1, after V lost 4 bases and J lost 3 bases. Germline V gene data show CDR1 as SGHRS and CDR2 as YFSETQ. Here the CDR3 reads CASSGTSGNYEQYF. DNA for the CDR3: TGCGCCAGCAGCGGGACTAGCGGGAACTACGAGCAGTACTTC.

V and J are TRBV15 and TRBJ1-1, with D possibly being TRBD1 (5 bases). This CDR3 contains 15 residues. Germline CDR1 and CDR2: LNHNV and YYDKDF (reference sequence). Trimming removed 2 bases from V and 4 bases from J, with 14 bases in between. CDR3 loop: CATSRPPPRGTEAFF. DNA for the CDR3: TGTGCCACCAGCAGACCGCCCCCTAGGGGCACTGAAGCTTTCTTT.

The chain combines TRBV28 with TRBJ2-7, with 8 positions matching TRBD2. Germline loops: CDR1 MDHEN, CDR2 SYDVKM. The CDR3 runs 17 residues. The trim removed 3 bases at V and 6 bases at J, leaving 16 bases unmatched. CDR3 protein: CASSFPLAREGEVEQYF. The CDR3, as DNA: TGTGCCAGCAGTTTCCCATTGGCTCGGGAGGGCGAGGTCGAGCAGTACTTC. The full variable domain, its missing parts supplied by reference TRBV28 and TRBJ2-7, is DVKVTQSSRYLVKRTGEKVFLECVQDMDHENMFWYRQDPGLGLRLIYFSYDVKMKEKGDIPEGYSVSREKKERFSLILESASTNQTSMYLCASSFPLAREGEVEQYFGPGTRLTVT.

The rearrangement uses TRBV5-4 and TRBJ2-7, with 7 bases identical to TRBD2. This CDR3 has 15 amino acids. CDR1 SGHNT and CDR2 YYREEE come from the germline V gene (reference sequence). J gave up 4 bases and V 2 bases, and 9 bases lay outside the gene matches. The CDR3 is CASSFLGGSGYEQYF. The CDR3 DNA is TGTGCCAGCAGCTTCCTGGGAGGGAGTGGGTACGAGCAGTACTTC.

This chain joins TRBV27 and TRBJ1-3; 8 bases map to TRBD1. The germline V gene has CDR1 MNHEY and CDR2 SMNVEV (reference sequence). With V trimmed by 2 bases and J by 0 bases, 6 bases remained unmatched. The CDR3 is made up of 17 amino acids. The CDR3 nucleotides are TGTGCCAGCAGTTTACGCGGGACAGGAGGCTCTGGAAACACCATATATTTT. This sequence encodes CASSLRGTGGSGNTIYF.

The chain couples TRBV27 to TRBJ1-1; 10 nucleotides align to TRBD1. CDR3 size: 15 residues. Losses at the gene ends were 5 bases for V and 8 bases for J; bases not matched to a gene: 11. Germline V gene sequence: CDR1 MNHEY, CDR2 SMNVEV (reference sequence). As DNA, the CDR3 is TGTGCCAGCAGTCTGACCCGGGACAGGGGCTCGGAAGCTTTCTTT. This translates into CASSLTRDRGSEAFF.

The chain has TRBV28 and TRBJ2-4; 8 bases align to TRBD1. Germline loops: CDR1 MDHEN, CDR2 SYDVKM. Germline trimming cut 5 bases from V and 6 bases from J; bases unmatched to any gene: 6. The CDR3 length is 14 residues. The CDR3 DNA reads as TGTGCCAGCAGTCCAGGGGGCTCGGGAAACATTCAGTACTTC. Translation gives CASSPGGSGNIQYF.

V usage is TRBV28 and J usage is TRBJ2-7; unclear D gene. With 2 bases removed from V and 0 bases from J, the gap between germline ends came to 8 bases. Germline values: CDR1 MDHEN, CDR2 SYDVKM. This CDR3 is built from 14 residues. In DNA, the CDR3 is TGTGCCAGCAGTTTAGCGGATTACTCCTACGAGCAGTACTTC. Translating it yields CASSLADYSYEQYF.

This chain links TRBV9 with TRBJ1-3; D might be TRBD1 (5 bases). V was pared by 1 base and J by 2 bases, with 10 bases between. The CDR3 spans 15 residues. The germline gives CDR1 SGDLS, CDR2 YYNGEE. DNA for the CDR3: TGTGCCAGCAGCGTAACCCCAGGGACTGGAAACACCATATATTTT. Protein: CASSVTPGTGNTIYF.

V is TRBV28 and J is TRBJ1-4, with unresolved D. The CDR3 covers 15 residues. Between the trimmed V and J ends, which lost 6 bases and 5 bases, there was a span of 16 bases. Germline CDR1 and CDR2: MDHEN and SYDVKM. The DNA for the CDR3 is TGTGCCAGCAGACCACCCTGGACGGGAAATGAAAAACTGTTTTTT. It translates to CASRPPWTGNEKLFF. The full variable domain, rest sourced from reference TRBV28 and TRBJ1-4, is DVKVTQSSRYLVKRTGEKVFLECVQDMDHENMFWYRQDPGLGLRLIYFSYDVKMKEKGDIPEGYSVSREKKERFSLILESASTNQTSMYLCASRPPWTGNEKLFFGSGTQLSVL.

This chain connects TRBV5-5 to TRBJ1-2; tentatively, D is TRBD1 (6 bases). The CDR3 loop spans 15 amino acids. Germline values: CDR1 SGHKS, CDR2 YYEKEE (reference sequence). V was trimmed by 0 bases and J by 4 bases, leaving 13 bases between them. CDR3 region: CASSLGSGAGYGYTF. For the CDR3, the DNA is TGTGCCAGCAGCTTGGGGTCAGGGGCCGGCTATGGCTACACCTTC.